This paragraph covers one T cell receptor (beta chain) sequence. This clone's antigen is unknown. The sample holds no much larger clone one base away, and base qualities are not on file. Trimming removed 7 bases from V and 8 bases from J, leaving 12 bases between the germline ends. CDR1 and CDR2, per the germline V gene, are SNHLY and FYNNEI. From its cysteine to its phenylalanine, the CDR3 spans 12 amino acids. The kept DNA is CDR3 alone, 36 bases in frame from the first base. Single viable CD3+CD4+CD8-CD45RO+ cells were sorted as memory CD4+ T cells on a FACSAria II. CMV serostatus was determined with a Roche Elecsys assay detecting serum IgG against CMV pp150, pp28, p38 and p52. After thawing, total CD4+ T cells were enriched by positive selection with CD4 magnetic microbeads. The samples came from a different study that was designed specifically to examine the CD4+ T cell memory repertoire. Peripheral blood mononuclear cells were isolated and cryopreserved according to standard operating procedures, and serum was kept at -80 degrees C. CD3-PerCP (BW264/56), CD4-APC (RPA-T4), CD45RO-PE (UCHT1) and CD8-Pacific Orange (3B5) antibodies were used for staining, and non-viable cells were excluded with Sytox blue.

The data were obtained in a study of memory CD4+ T cells and cytomegalovirus serostatus (dated by TCRdb to between 2017 and 2020). In terms of the full investigation: The roughly 33 healthy Belgian adults in the cohort included 9 who were CMV seropositive and 24 who were CMV seronegative. To replicate a published TCR-based CMV serostatus classifier, the study sequenced CD4+ memory TCRbeta repertoires from a Belgian cohort whose cytomegalovirus serostatus was known.

Findings and caveats that apply to the study as a whole: On the Belgian cohort, the classifier built on the original framework reached a median bootstrapped AUC of about 0.95, with a 95% CI of 0.76-1.00. Among the 150 to 200 previously reported CMV-associated TCRbeta sequences, 67 showed up in the CD4+ memory repertoires, with each one found in between one and five individuals. CMV serostatus prediction reached a median bootstrapped AUC of 0.95 with the original framework and 0.91 with a US-trained random forest. Unlike the original study, which covered naive and memory CD4+ and CD8+ populations, the Belgian study sequenced only CD4+CD45RO+ memory cells. The results were interpreted as suggesting that the CMV-associated TCR signature is largely present in the CD4+ memory repertoire.

The Quick-DNA Microprep Kit was used to extract genomic DNA from the sorted cells. Amplification of TCRbeta DNA was done with the immunoSEQ hsTCRbeta kit, following the protocol from the manufacturer. TCRbeta libraries were sequenced on an Illumina MiSeq instrument. Per the source publication's procedure: Following removal of out-of-frame sequences, 2.3 million or so distinct TCRbeta sequences were retained, with an average of approximately 69,000 per individual. Each individual was scored according to the count of roughly 170 previously reported CMV-associated TCRbeta sequences and the total productive distinct TCRbeta count. A beta-binomial model was reimplemented in Python, and scikit-learn random forests with default parameters were trained on data from the US cohort. On the Belgian cohort, classifier performance was reported as the median AUC, along with percentile confidence intervals, across 10,000 bootstrap iterations. TCRdb carries this immuneACCESS record with in-frame sequences only. Its versions omit some clonotypes, under half of them owing to an unresolved V gene in the studies checked, with the rest unexplained. V, J and clone size are taken as reported in that table, and D and trimming were inferred from the DNA itself. Here the sample has 50,000 to 65,000 clones; more than 70% occur a single time. Clones ranked in the top ten supply roughly 1% of the sample.

Sequencing used memory CD4+ T cells from blood. This sequence was found in an adult in good health and CMV-seronegative. The sequence links TRBV2 to TRBJ2-4; TRBD1 is a possible D gene, resting on 6 matching bases. The sequence in DNA is TGTGCCAGCAAACAGGGTCTGGACATTCAGTACTTC. Its translation is CASKQGLDIQYF.